In this sample, the clone carrying this T cell receptor (beta chain) turned up a few times. Its antigen is not known. TCRdb fed the reads into MiXCR, producing one record per CDR3 protein. The sample includes 700,000 to 900,000 distinct CDR3 sequences, about 27% of them seen just once. Trimming removed 3 bases from V and 3 bases from J, with 11 bases in between. The CDR3 loop spans 14 amino acids. Germline assignment: CDR1 MNHNS and CDR2 SASEGT. The data stem from a study of T cell repertoires in cytomegalovirus infection. Study as a whole: Recently identified HLA-C-restricted CMV epitopes were used, and well-studied HLA-B-restricted CMV epitopes were used as well. Public signatures in TCR beta pointed to CMV infection and matching HLA type.

Study results and limitations: Accumulated public TCR beta family frequency recognized individuals carrying CMV together with the relevant HLA.

This TCR was sampled from a human donor in good health (CMV status not recorded). Some clones in this sample may be carry-over from other donors' samples. The sample here was cultured CD8+ T cells from PBMCs, taken from culture after CMV antigen stimulation. This rearrangement joins TRBV6-1 to TRBJ1-1; D may be TRBD1 (5 bases). DNA of the CDR3: TGTGCCAGCAGTGATAGGGGTTCGTACACTGAAGCTTTCTTT. Its translation: CASSDRGSYTEAFF.